This record covers a single TCR beta chain. The junction does not match germline at one end; this may be a read error. Germline V gene data show CDR1 as LGHNA and CDR2 as YNFKEQ. The CDR3 totals 19 residues. This sample was taken from a study of blood T cells in healthy people across ages. For the second PCR, which ran for about 6 to 11 cycles, a sample-barcoded 5' primer and a J-beta primer mix were used. TCRdb re-analysed the 5' RACE reads in MiXCR, keeping a single row per CDR3 protein. Here the sample spans 1.5 million to 2 million distinct CDR3 sequences, around half being singletons. The V call is TRBV4-2, the J call TRBJ2-6; 9 bases agree with TRBD1. The material sequenced was blood. This clonotype originated in a woman aged 40 to 50 in good health. The CDR3 DNA sequence: TGTGCCAGCAGCCAAGATGGGACAGGGAGTATCGCTGGGGCCGACGTCCTGACTTTC. Translation gives CASSQDGTGSIAGADVLTF.